This T cell receptor (beta chain) emerged from a study of T cell repertoires in cytomegalovirus infection. MiXCR, applied by TCRdb to the reads, yields one record per CDR3 protein. In the table there are roughly 920,000 distinct CDR3 sequences, about a third of which are singletons. Worth noting for this clonotype: Its antigen is unidentified.

This sequence originates from a human donor in good health (CMV status not recorded). Some clones in this sample may be carry-over from other donors' samples. This specimen consisted of cultured CD8+ T cells from PBMCs, obtained from culture after CMV antigen stimulation.

The CDR3: CASSEAQGGFHEQYF. CDR3 bases: TGTGCCAGCAGTGAAGCCCAGGGAGGGTTCCACGAGCAGTACTTC. The chain carries TRBV2 and TRBJ2-7; the match to TRBD2 covers 7 bases. The V gene's germline CDR1 is SNHLY and CDR2 FYNNEI. This CDR3 comprises 15 residues. Germline trimming cut 0 bases from V and 5 bases from J; bases unmatched to any gene: 7.